Below, 25 T cell receptor beta chains from the same sample are listed, as sequenced in a study of blood T cells in healthy people across ages. Alongside a J-beta primer mix, a sample-barcoded 5' primer served in a second PCR lasting about 7 to 11 cycles. TCRdb reprocessed the 5' RACE reads with MiXCR, giving one entry per CDR3 protein. The table lists about 970,000 distinct CDR3 sequences, about 53% of them singletons. Sequenced sample: blood. These receptors all come from a woman in her sixties in good health.

Comment on this clonotype: One end of the junction does not line up with germline, which may come from a read error. The J gene is TRBJ2-1, the V gene TRBV11-2, with D possibly TRBD2 on 5 matching bases. The CDR3 contains 12 residues. Germline loops: CDR1 SGHAT, CDR2 FQNNGV. CDR3 sequence (DNA): TGTGCCATCAGCTTAGCGTACAATGAGCAGTTCTTC. Translated, it gives CAISLAYNEQFF.

This clonotype was counted only a few times. The rearrangement joins TRBV20-1 to TRBJ1-4, with 8 nucleotides matching TRBD1. With V trimmed by 2 bases and J by 6 bases, 14 bases remained unmatched. The germline CDR1 and CDR2 sequences are DFQATT and SNEGSKA (reference sequence). CDR3 length equals 17 residues. The CDR3: CSARNGDRLAEDEKLFF. The CDR3 DNA reads as TGCAGTGCTAGAAATGGGGACAGGTTGGCAGAGGATGAAAAACTGTTTTTT.

In this sample, this clonotype turned up once. The chain carries TRBV7-9 and TRBJ2-3, with D uncertain. Trimming took off 1 base at V and 10 bases at J, with 12 bases between the two ends. The germline V gene encodes CDR1 SEHNR and CDR2 FQNEAQ (reference sequence). The CDR3 totals 13 residues. The CDR3 nucleotides are TGTGCCAGCAGCTTAGAGATTATCTCGGCGCAGTATTTT. Its protein is CASSLEIISAQYF. The variable domain in full, with the rest retrieved from reference TRBV7-9 and TRBJ2-3, is DTGVSQNPRHKITKRGQNVTFRCDPISEHNRLYWYRQTLGQGPEFLTYFQNEAQLEKSRLLSDRFSAERPKGSFSTLEIQRTEQGDSAMYLCASSLEIISAQYFGPGTRLTVL.

The chain recombines TRBV29-1 with TRBJ2-1; 8 nucleotides match TRBD1. The CDR3 has 11 amino acids. The germline V gene encodes CDR1 SQVTM and CDR2 ANQGSEA. Trimming took 7 bases from V and 9 from J; bases not matched to a gene: 5. DNA for the CDR3: TGCAGCGCGGACAGGGTGGGTGAGCAGTTCTTC. Translation: CSADRVGEQFF.

This clonotype was observed a few times. J is TRBJ1-5 and V is TRBV7-2; TRBD1 agrees at 7 bases. The junction had 6 bases not matched to a gene; V was cut back by 8 bases and J by 5 bases. Germline lookup yields CDR1 SGHTA and CDR2 FQGNSA. This CDR3 spans 13 amino acids. Written as DNA, the CDR3 is TGTGCCAGCGGGCTTGACAGGGATCAGCCCCAGCATTTT. It is translated as CASGLDRDQPQHF.

The J gene is TRBJ2-1, the V gene TRBV28; either TRBD1 or TRBD2 may supply D (5 bases each). V was clipped by 4 bases and J by 10 bases, with 14 bases between them. The CDR3 sequence is 13 residues long. The V gene's germline CDR1 is MDHEN and CDR2 SYDVKM. The CDR3 nucleotides read TGTGCCAGCAGTTCCGCCCCCGGGGCCGAGCAGTTCTTC. Amino acid sequence: CASSSAPGAEQFF. The full variable domain, completed using reference TRBV28 and TRBJ2-1, is DVKVTQSSRYLVKRTGEKVFLECVQDMDHENMFWYRQDPGLGLRLIYFSYDVKMKEKGDIPEGYSVSREKKERFSLILESASTNQTSMYLCASSSAPGAEQFFGPGTRLTVL.

The CDR3 sequence is CASSPRGRKTDTQYF. Here the CDR3 DNA reads TGTGCCAGCAGCCCCCGCGGCAGGAAGACAGATACGCAGTATTTT. The rearrangement joins TRBV4-2 to TRBJ2-3, with D unclear. Germline V lookup: CDR1 LGHNA, CDR2 YNFKEQ. The CDR3 spans 15 residues. The V gene lost 4 bases and the J gene lost 3 bases, with 14 bases spanning the gap.

This chain joins TRBV20-1 and TRBJ2-5, with a tentative D call TRBD2 (6 bases). CDR1 DFQATT and CDR2 SNEGSKA come from the germline V gene (reference sequence). Deletions cut 6 bases from V and 2 bases from J, with 22 bases between. The CDR3 runs 16 residues. The CDR3 DNA sequence: TGCAGTGCCAATCCCCCGGGACTCAGCTTACAAGAGACCCAGTACTTC. The encoded protein is CSANPPGLSLQETQYF.

This clonotype came up a few times. The chain employs TRBV2 and TRBJ2-4, with TRBD2 identical over 10 bases. The J call is uncertain, as TRBJ2-7 better fits the DNA end. The CDR3 sequence is 14 residues long. Germline CDR1 and CDR2: SNHLY and FYNNEI. This chain's CDR3 is CASRTGLASYEQYF. CDR3 in DNA: TGTGCCAGCAGGACGGGACTAGCGTCCTACGAGCAGTACTTC.

This clonotype was observed a single time. The chain combines TRBV12-3 or TRBV12-4 with TRBJ2-3; TRBD2 agrees at 14 bases. The CDR3 loop spans 15 amino acids. V lost 6 bases and J lost 7; bases outside the gene matches: 6. CDR3 amino acids: CASSGTSGRGHTQYF. The CDR3 DNA reads as TGTGCCAGCAGCGGGACTAGCGGGAGAGGCCATACGCAGTATTTT.

This chain joins TRBV27 and TRBJ2-7; 10 nucleotides line up with TRBD2. Germline assignment: CDR1 MNHEY and CDR2 SMNVEV (reference sequence). This CDR3 has 19 residues. V lost 6 bases, J lost 4 bases, and 21 bases stayed unmatched. CDR3 loop: CASSPSTGTSVYPLYEQYF. CDR3 DNA: TGTGCCAGCAGCCCCTCCACCGGGACTAGCGTTTATCCCCTTTACGAGCAGTACTTC.

V and J are TRBV20-1 and TRBJ2-1; unclear D gene. Germline-derived CDR1 and CDR2 are DFQATT and SNEGSKA (reference sequence). The CDR3 length is 12 residues. V was trimmed by 4 bases and J by 10 bases, leaving 14 bases between them. CDR3 nucleotide sequence: TGCAGTGCTATCTTTGGATTTGGGGAGCAGTTCTTC. Its translation is CSAIFGFGEQFF.

The rearrangement joins TRBV2 to TRBJ1-2; TRBD1 aligns across 8 bases. Germline V CDR1 and CDR2: SNHLY, FYNNEI. The V and J ends lost 7 bases and 3 bases, in that order; junction bases with no gene match: 1. The CDR3 spans 12 residues. The CDR3 nucleotides read TGTGCCAGCACAGGGGGCGACTATGGCTACACCTTC. Encoded protein: CASTGGDYGYTF.

This clonotype was seen once. The J gene is TRBJ2-1, the V gene TRBV5-1, with a possible D match to TRBD2 (5 bases). CDR3 size: 14 residues. V lost 5 bases and J lost 7, with 16 bases in between. Germline CDR1 reads SGHRS; CDR2 reads YFSETQ. CDR3 loop: CASSTVGPGNEQFF. CDR3 DNA: TGCGCCAGCAGTACCGTAGGCCCGGGGAATGAGCAGTTCTTC.

The chain has TRBV27 and TRBJ2-3; 7 positions agree with TRBD2. Germline-derived CDR1 and CDR2 are MNHEY and SMNVEV (reference sequence). V trimming: 2 bases; J trimming: 4 bases; junction bases outside the gene matches: 3. The CDR3 length is 14 residues. In nucleotides, the CDR3 is TGTGCCAGCAGTTTACTCCTAGCGGCAGATACGCAGTATTTT. Residues: CASSLLLAADTQYF.

The V call is TRBV28, the J call TRBJ2-7; D assignment may be TRBD1 or TRBD2 (5 bases each). This CDR3 has 13 residues. V was shortened by 5 bases and J by 6 bases, with 14 bases between the two germline ends. Germline loops: CDR1 MDHEN, CDR2 SYDVKM. CDR3 coding DNA: TGTGCCAGCAGTCCCCCAGTGGGGACCGAGCAGTACTTC. Protein product: CASSPPVGTEQYF.

The chain carries TRBV4-2 and TRBJ2-2, with TRBD2 identical over 10 bases. The CDR3 sequence is 16 residues long. Germline trimming cut 4 bases from V and 7 bases from J; bases unmatched to any gene: 9. CDR1 and CDR2 from the germline V gene are LGHNA and YNFKEQ. The DNA of the CDR3 is TGTGCCAGCAGCCGCGTCCTAGCGGGAGTTATCGGGGAGCTGTTTTTT. Its translation: CASSRVLAGVIGELFF.

The genes are TRBV28 and TRBJ2-5; no firm D call. The ends were cut back, 8 bases at V and 5 bases at J, with 18 bases in the middle. Germline CDR1 is MDHEN and CDR2 is SYDVKM. The CDR3 length is 14 residues. The CDR3 sequence is CASRGSYPTETQYF. In DNA, the CDR3 is TGTGCCAGCCGTGGAAGTTACCCAACGGAGACCCAGTACTTC.

The V gene is TRBV12-3 or TRBV12-4, the J gene TRBJ2-3; 11 nucleotides line up with TRBD2. The CDR3 spans 16 residues. V trimming: 5 bases; J trimming: 4 bases; junction bases outside the gene matches: 8. In DNA, the CDR3 is TGTGCCAGCAGTCCTGTGACTAGCGGGACCTCAGATACGCAGTATTTT. Protein sequence: CASSPVTSGTSDTQYF.

On this clonotype itself: A much larger clone sits a single nucleotide away, making a read error possible. The gene calls are TRBV20-1 and TRBJ2-5; no definite D call. Per germline, CDR1 DFQATT and CDR2 SNEGSKA (reference sequence). This CDR3 is built from 13 residues. CDR3 sequence (DNA): TGCAGTGCTAGAGTAGAGTACCAAGAGGCCCAGTACTTC. Translated, it gives CSARVEYQEAQYF.

CDR3 loop: CASSSSSRRPYNEQFF. CDR3 bases: TGTGCCAGCAGCTCTTCGTCCCGAAGACCCTACAATGAGCAGTTCTTC. The chain couples TRBV7-6 to TRBJ2-1; D ambiguous. This CDR3 region has 16 residues. Germline CDR1 and CDR2: SGHVS and FNYEAQ. Trimming left V 4 bases short and J 2 bases short, with 15 bases between.

The chain has TRBV7-2 and TRBJ2-3, with 11 positions matching TRBD2. After removal of 5 bases from V and 2 bases from J, the junction contained 6 bases not matched to a gene. The germline V gene has CDR1 SGHTA and CDR2 FQGNSA. The CDR3 has 16 residues. CDR3 sequence (DNA): TGTGCCAGCAGCCTGACTAGCGGGGCACCCACAGATACGCAGTATTTT. Translation gives CASSLTSGAPTDTQYF.

This rearrangement joins TRBV10-3 to TRBJ2-5; the D gene is possibly TRBD2 (7 bases). Judging by the DNA end, TRBJ2-1 fits better; the J call may be wrong. The CDR3 is 13 amino acids. From germline, CDR1 is ENHRY and CDR2 SYGVKD. CDR3 nucleotides: TGTGCCATCGGCTCGGGGGGCAGAGAGACCCAGTTCTTC. It is translated as CAIGSGGRETQFF.

The chain is built from TRBV5-5 and TRBJ2-7; 7 bases line up with TRBD2. Germline trimming cut 0 bases from V and 2 bases from J; bases unmatched to any gene: 5. The V gene's germline CDR1 is SGHKS and CDR2 YYEKEE (reference sequence). This CDR3 comprises 15 residues. Here the CDR3 DNA reads TGTGCCAGCAGCTTGGCGGCTAGCGGTACCTACGAGCAGTACTTC. Its translation is CASSLAASGTYEQYF.

To note about this clonotype: One end of the junction fails to match germline, which may point to a read error. The chain uses TRBV20-1 and TRBJ2-1; 10 bases map to TRBD2. Germline V lookup: CDR1 DFQATT, CDR2 SNEGSKA (reference sequence). The CDR3 is made up of 15 amino acids. The CDR3 reads CSARVASGSSNGQFF. DNA of the CDR3: TGCAGTGCTAGGGTCGCTAGCGGGAGCAGTAATGGGCAGTTCTTC.